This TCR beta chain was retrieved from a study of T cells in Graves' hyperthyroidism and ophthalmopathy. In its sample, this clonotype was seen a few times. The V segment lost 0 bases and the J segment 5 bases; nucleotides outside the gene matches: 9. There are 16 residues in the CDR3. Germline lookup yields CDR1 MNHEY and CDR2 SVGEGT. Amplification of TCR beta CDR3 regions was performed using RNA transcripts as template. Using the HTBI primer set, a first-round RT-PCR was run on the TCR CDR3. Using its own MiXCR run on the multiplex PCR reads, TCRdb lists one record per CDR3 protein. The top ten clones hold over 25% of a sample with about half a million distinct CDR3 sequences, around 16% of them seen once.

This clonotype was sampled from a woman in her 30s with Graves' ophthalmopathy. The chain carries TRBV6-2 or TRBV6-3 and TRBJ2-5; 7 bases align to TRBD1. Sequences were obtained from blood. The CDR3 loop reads CASSYSFPGRGETQYF. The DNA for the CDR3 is TGTGCCAGCAGTTACTCGTTCCCCGGCAGGGGGGAGACCCAGTACTTC.